Presented here are 30 T cell receptor beta chains from one specimen sequenced in a study of T cells after yellow fever vaccination (dated by TCRdb to 2018 to 2020). The sample's treatment or condition label, in plain terms: live attenuated yellow fever vaccine strain. Library creation used 5' RACE. TCRdb lists the instrument as Illumina HiSeq 2500. TCRdb ran its own pipeline on the public reads, namely fastp trimming at Q25 and MiXCR clone calling, and kept in-frame beta chains. Entries are consolidated by CDR3 protein sequence, retaining the most common genes and DNA. The sample table contains under 550,000 distinct CDR3 sequences; only one count was recorded for 21% of them. The ten largest make up 15% to 20% of the sample. The source was PBMCs, collected 21 days after the first yellow fever vaccination. Source of these receptors: a man between 18 and 35 years old who received the YFV17D yellow fever vaccine.

In this sample, this clonotype turned up a few times. The chain is built from TRBV7-2 and TRBJ2-3, with D uncertain. The CDR3 has 16 amino acids. Trimming cost V 1 base and J 3 bases, with 14 bases left between them. Germline CDR1 SGHTA, CDR2 FQGNSA. The CDR3 here is CASSLGSVLRTDTQYF. The CDR3 DNA follows: TGTGCCAGCAGCTTAGGATCAGTTTTGAGGACAGATACGCAGTATTTT.

The CDR3 is CASNLRGQGQGYTF. CDR3 in DNA: TGTGCCAGCAACCTACGGGGACAGGGCCAGGGCTACACCTTC. The gene calls are TRBV3-1 and TRBJ1-2, with 9 bases lining up with TRBD1. Germline-derived CDR1 and CDR2 are LGHDT and YNNKEL (reference sequence). The J segment lost 8 bases and the V segment lost 7 bases, leaving 11 bases of the junction unmatched. The length of the CDR3 is 14 residues.

This clonotype was seen repeatedly, ten times or more. The V call is TRBV12-3 or TRBV12-4, the J call TRBJ2-5; a possible D gene is TRBD1 (5 bases). The CDR3 is 13 residues long. Trimming left V 4 bases short and J 3 bases short, with 9 bases between. The CDR3 DNA reads TGTGCCAGCAGTTCAAGACAGAAAGAGACCCAGTACTTC. This encodes CASSSRQKETQYF.

The V gene is TRBV27, the J gene TRBJ2-1; D is unresolved. Germline V gene sequence: CDR1 MNHEY, CDR2 SMNVEV (reference sequence). The ends were cut back, 3 bases at V and 0 bases at J, with 9 bases in the middle. The CDR3 covers 15 residues. CDR3 loop: CASSFLLSSYNEQFF. CDR3 nucleotide sequence: TGTGCCAGCAGTTTTTTGCTAAGCTCCTACAATGAGCAGTTCTTC.

This clonotype was seen more than once but under ten times. The chain links TRBV20-1 to TRBJ2-3, with D possibly being TRBD2 (5 bases). Germline V gene lookup returns CDR1 DFQATT and CDR2 SNEGSKA (reference sequence). The V and J ends lost 3 bases and 3 bases respectively, with 10 bases between them. This CDR3 is built from 13 residues. CDR3 loop: CSASWTGTDTQYF. The CDR3 bases are TGCAGTGCTAGTTGGACGGGGACAGATACGCAGTATTTT.

The chain employs TRBV7-8 and TRBJ1-2, with 9 bases lining up with TRBD1. The V gene end was trimmed by 2 bases and the J gene end by 8 bases; junction bases not matched to a gene: 6. This CDR3 is built from 14 residues. CDR1 is SGHVS and CDR2 is FQNEAQ in the germline V gene. This chain's CDR3 is CASSLQGQGRGYTF. CDR3 sequence (DNA): TGTGCCAGCAGCTTACAGGGACAGGGACGAGGCTACACCTTC.

CDR3 sequence (DNA): TGTGCCAGCAGCCTCGGACAGATAAGACAAGAGACCCAGTACTTC. Protein: CASSLGQIRQETQYF. The chain uses TRBV28 and TRBJ2-5, with D possibly matching TRBD1 (6 bases). The CDR3 consists of 15 residues. V lost 6 bases and J 2 bases, leaving 16 bases between the germline ends. CDR1 MDHEN and CDR2 SYDVKM come from the germline V gene.

The chain uses TRBV7-9 and TRBJ1-2; D remains unclear. V gave up 3 bases and J gave up 6 bases, with 5 bases separating them. CDR1 SEHNR and CDR2 FQNEAQ come from the germline V gene (reference sequence). The CDR3 runs 11 residues. The CDR3 region is CASSFTHGYTF. In DNA, the CDR3 is TGTGCCAGCAGCTTCACGCATGGCTACACCTTC. Full variable domain (outside the CDR3, taken from reference TRBV7-9 and TRBJ1-2): DTGVSQNPRHKITKRGQNVTFRCDPISEHNRLYWYRQTLGQGPEFLTYFQNEAQLEKSRLLSDRFSAERPKGSFSTLEIQRTEQGDSAMYLCASSFTHGYTFGSGTRLTVV.

The table lists this clonotype with a few counts. The chain has TRBV7-2 and TRBJ2-2; 8 nucleotides line up with TRBD1. CDR3 length: 15 residues. V was pared by 6 bases and J by 4 bases, with 7 bases of the junction left unmatched. Per germline, CDR1 SGHTA and CDR2 FQGNSA. The DNA of the CDR3 is TGTGCCAGCAGTTCCTACCAGGGGGCCACCGGGGAGCTGTTTTTT. Protein product: CASSSYQGATGELFF.

The chain links TRBV7-9 to TRBJ2-3; TRBD2 aligns across 10 bases. Germline loops: CDR1 SEHNR, CDR2 FQNEAQ (reference sequence). The J segment lost 5 bases and the V segment lost 1 base, leaving 6 bases of the junction unmatched. This CDR3 has 16 amino acids. The CDR3 DNA follows: TGTGCCAGCAGCTTAGTGAGCGGGGGGGCTGGAGATACGCAGTATTTT. Amino acid sequence: CASSLVSGGAGDTQYF.

V gene TRBV7-3 combines with J gene TRBJ2-5, with D maybe TRBD2 (6 bases). Deletions cut 1 base from V and 3 bases from J, with 15 bases between. Germline CDR1 reads SGHTA; CDR2 reads FQGTGA. The CDR3 loop spans 16 amino acids. CDR3 DNA sequence: TGTGCCAGCAGCTTAAGGGTGCGGGGAGTTAAAGAGACCCAGTACTTC. Protein: CASSLRVRGVKETQYF.

This clonotype has a handful of counts. The chain carries TRBV7-2 and TRBJ2-1; D possibly corresponds to TRBD1 (6 bases). Per the germline V gene, CDR1 is SGHTA and CDR2 is FQGNSA. This CDR3 is built from 13 residues. With 8 bases removed from V and 4 bases from J, the gap between germline ends came to 12 bases. This CDR3 is CASVGTFYNEQFF. The CDR3 bases are TGTGCCAGCGTCGGGACATTTTACAATGAGCAGTTCTTC.

The rearrangement uses TRBV5-4 and TRBJ2-7; D possibly corresponds to TRBD2 (6 bases). The germline gives CDR1 SGHNT, CDR2 YYREEE (reference sequence). The CDR3 runs 15 residues. V dropped 0 bases and J dropped 5 bases, with 15 bases sitting between them. The CDR3 protein is CASSLGWGDVNEQYF. The CDR3 DNA reads TGTGCCAGCAGCTTGGGCTGGGGGGATGTAAACGAGCAGTACTTC.

V is TRBV6-1 and J is TRBJ2-7, with D possibly matching TRBD2 (6 bases). CDR1 and CDR2 from the germline V gene are MNHNS and SASEGT. The CDR3 is made up of 16 amino acids. V lost 5 bases and J lost 4, with 21 bases in between. This chain's CDR3 is CASSPPPGTGRYEQYF. DNA for the CDR3: TGTGCCAGCAGTCCCCCCCCCGGGACTGGGCGGTACGAGCAGTACTTC.

The V and J genes are TRBV20-1 and TRBJ2-1, with 9 positions matching TRBD2. CDR1 DFQATT and CDR2 SNEGSKA come from the germline V gene (reference sequence). Unmatched junction bases numbered 7, after V lost 5 bases and J lost 5 bases. This CDR3 contains 14 residues. CDR3 loop: CSADPGLADNEQFF. The CDR3 DNA follows: TGCAGTGCTGACCCGGGACTAGCTGACAATGAGCAGTTCTTC.

The chain has TRBV4-1 and TRBJ2-5; D unclear. The ends were cut back, 1 base at V and 7 bases at J, with 19 bases in the middle. The germline V gene has CDR1 MGHRA and CDR2 YSYEKL. The CDR3 is made up of 16 amino acids. CDR3 in DNA: TGCGCCAGCAGCCAAGCTTCAATAGGGATCGAAGGGACCCAGTACTTC. Translation: CASSQASIGIEGTQYF.

This chain joins TRBV11-3 and TRBJ2-1; 9 nucleotides line up with TRBD1. J gave up 7 bases and V 10 bases, and 8 bases lay outside the gene matches. The CDR3 loop spans 13 amino acids. CDR1 and CDR2 from the germline V gene are SGHNT and YENEEA. The CDR3 is CATSTGGRNEQFF. Written as DNA, the CDR3 is TGTGCCACCTCGACAGGGGGTAGGAATGAGCAGTTCTTC. Together with reference TRBV11-3 and TRBJ2-1, the CDR3 gives the full variable domain: EAGVVQSPRYKIIEKKQPVAFWCNPISGHNTLYWYLQNLGQGPELLIRYENEEAVDDSQLPKDRFSAERLKGVDSTLKIQPAELGDSAVYLCATSTGGRNEQFFGPGTRLTVL.

The CDR3 sequence: CASIRTGWTGELFF. Written as DNA, the CDR3 is TGTGCCAGCATTCGGACAGGTTGGACCGGGGAGCTGTTTTTT. The chain uses TRBV6-1 and TRBJ2-2; 7 nucleotides line up with TRBD1. The CDR3 runs 14 residues. The germline CDR1 and CDR2 sequences are MNHNS and SASEGT. J gave up 5 bases and V 7 bases, and 7 bases lay outside the gene matches.

This clonotype occurred many times. The chain carries TRBV11-1 and TRBJ2-5; 7 bases are shared with TRBD1. V lost 5 bases and J lost 3; bases outside the gene matches: 3. The CDR3 sequence is 13 residues long. Germline CDR1 is SGHAT and CDR2 is FQDESV (reference sequence). The CDR3 DNA is TGTGCCAGCAGCCATGGGACAGAAGAGACCCAGTACTTC. It is translated as CASSHGTEETQYF.

This sequence joins TRBV7-9 and TRBJ1-5; perhaps TRBD1 as D (5 bases). V lost 6 bases and J 6 bases, leaving 18 bases between the germline ends. The germline V gene encodes CDR1 SEHNR and CDR2 FQNEAQ (reference sequence). The CDR3 loop spans 15 amino acids. CDR3 amino acids: CASSLGVRSGQPQHF. The CDR3 DNA follows: TGTGCCAGCAGTCTGGGGGTAAGGTCCGGTCAGCCCCAGCATTTT. Together with reference TRBV7-9 and TRBJ1-5, the CDR3 gives the full variable domain: DTGVSQNPRHKITKRGQNVTFRCDPISEHNRLYWYRQTLGQGPEFLTYFQNEAQLEKSRLLSDRFSAERPKGSFSTLEIQRTEQGDSAMYLCASSLGVRSGQPQHFGDGTRLSIL.

This chain joins TRBV7-8 and TRBJ2-5, with 7 bases identical to TRBD1. CDR3 length equals 18 residues. Looked up from germline, CDR1 is SGHVS and CDR2 is FQNEAQ. Trimming took 0 bases from V and 5 from J; bases not matched to a gene: 15. The CDR3 reads CASSLALYTTGDRETQYF. The CDR3 region has the DNA TGTGCCAGCAGCTTAGCACTCTACACTACAGGGGATCGGGAGACCCAGTACTTC.

V is TRBV12-3 or TRBV12-4 and J is TRBJ2-1; TRBD2 might be the D (5 bases). Trimming cost V 1 base and J 8 bases, with 9 bases left between them. This CDR3 comprises 13 residues. CDR3 DNA sequence: TGTGCCAGCAGTTTAGACGACGGGGATGAGCAGTTCTTC. Translating gives CASSLDDGDEQFF.

V and J are TRBV4-1 and TRBJ1-1; possibly TRBD1 for D (5 bases). V lost 3 bases and J 8 bases, leaving 10 bases between the germline ends. The CDR3 runs 12 residues. CDR1 is MGHRA, CDR2 YSYEKL, per germline. CDR3 sequence: CASSQRGLEAFF. CDR3 coding DNA: TGCGCCAGCAGCCAGAGGGGACTCGAAGCTTTCTTT.

This sequence joins TRBV2 and TRBJ2-7; D unresolved. V dropped 3 bases and J dropped 2 bases, with 2 bases sitting between them. Germline lookup yields CDR1 SNHLY and CDR2 FYNNEI. The CDR3 loop spans 11 amino acids. The DNA for the CDR3 is TGTGCCAGCAGTGACGCCTACGAGCAGTACGTC. Translation gives CASSDAYEQYV.

The chain uses TRBV7-9 and TRBJ2-2, with 8 nucleotides matching TRBD1. The CDR3 is 16 residues long. Germline V CDR1 and CDR2: SEHNR, FQNEAQ (reference sequence). V was pared by 5 bases and J by 4 bases, with 9 bases of the junction left unmatched. The CDR3 reads CASSRGQGGRTGELFF. The CDR3 DNA is TGTGCCAGCAGCCGCGGACAGGGTGGTCGCACCGGGGAGCTGTTTTTT.

This clonotype was picked up many times. The chain uses TRBV6-2 or TRBV6-3 and TRBJ2-2; D is uncertain. CDR1 and CDR2 from the germline V gene are MNHEY and SVGEGT. The CDR3 is made up of 12 amino acids. Trimming stripped 8 bases from V and 6 bases from J, with 10 bases between. The CDR3 DNA sequence: TGTGCCAGCCCTTGGAGCCCCGGGGAGCTGTTTTTT. It encodes CASPWSPGELFF.

At least ten counts were recorded for this clonotype. This chain connects TRBV7-9 to TRBJ2-1, with 9 nucleotides matching TRBD2. The CDR3 contains 16 residues. V shed 2 bases, J shed 3 bases, and the junction held 5 bases outside the gene matches. Germline loops: CDR1 SEHNR, CDR2 FQNEAQ (reference sequence). The chain's CDR3 is CASSLWLAGFYNEQFF. As DNA, the CDR3 is TGTGCCAGCAGCTTATGGCTAGCGGGGTTCTACAATGAGCAGTTCTTC. The variable domain in full, with the rest retrieved from reference TRBV7-9 and TRBJ2-1, is DTGVSQNPRHKITKRGQNVTFRCDPISEHNRLYWYRQTLGQGPEFLTYFQNEAQLEKSRLLSDRFSAERPKGSFSTLEIQRTEQGDSAMYLCASSLWLAGFYNEQFFGPGTRLTVL.

This clonotype was seen only a few times. The J gene is TRBJ2-7, the V gene TRBV18; 7 nucleotides agree with TRBD2. Germline CDR1 KGHSH, CDR2 LQKENI. V dropped 5 bases and J dropped 3; count of bases not matched to a gene: 10. The CDR3 totals 15 residues. CDR3: CASSAAGTIYYEQYF. CDR3 nucleotide sequence: TGTGCCAGCTCAGCAGCGGGGACCATCTACTACGAGCAGTACTTC.

The V gene is TRBV5-4, the J gene TRBJ1-2, with unresolved D. The germline gives CDR1 SGHNT, CDR2 YYREEE (reference sequence). Trimming pared 1 base from V and 5 bases from J, leaving 18 bases between. There are 16 residues in the CDR3. The CDR3, as DNA: TGTGCCAGCAGCTTGTCGTGGGCAGCCACCGGGTATGGCTACACCTTC. The encoded protein is CASSLSWAATGYGYTF.

This clonotype was counted a few times. The V call is TRBV6-5, the J call TRBJ2-7; 8 bases are shared with TRBD2. Germline V gene data show CDR1 as MNHEY and CDR2 as SVGAGI. J lost 6 bases, V lost 1 base, and 11 bases had no gene match. The CDR3 contains 16 residues. The CDR3 coding sequence is TGTGCCAGCAGTTACTGGGTAGCGGGGTCCTTCGGCGAGCAGTACTTC. Protein: CASSYWVAGSFGEQYF.